The 16 T cell receptor beta chains listed next were all sequenced from one sample in a study of shared clonotypes between healthy human individuals. The method was immunoSEQ multiplex PCR; TCRdb's version includes in-frame clones alone and lacks a portion of them. The table shows around 2.5 million clones, with under 95% occurring only once. Sequenced sample: naive CD4+ T cells from PBMCs. Subset given: CD45RA+ positively selected. Receptor source: a young man in good health. Some clones in this sample may be carry-over from other donors' samples.

CDR3 loop: CASSFPAGPTDTQYF. CDR3 DNA sequence: TGCGCCAGCAGCTTCCCAGCGGGGCCCACAGATACGCAGTATTTT. This chain joins TRBV5-1 and TRBJ2-3; 7 nucleotides align to TRBD2. CDR1 and CDR2 from the germline V gene are SGHRS and YFSETQ. J gave up 2 bases and V 2 bases, and 5 bases lay outside the gene matches. This CDR3 contains 15 residues.

The J gene is TRBJ2-1, the V gene TRBV28; D remains ambiguous. Looked up from germline, CDR1 is MDHEN and CDR2 is SYDVKM. Trimming cost V 4 bases and J 4 bases, with 5 bases left between them. The CDR3 is 12 amino acids. The CDR3 DNA is TGTGCCAGCAGTTCCCCATACAATGAGCAGTTCTTC. Translation gives CASSSPYNEQFF.

This clone was seen a handful of times. This sample also contains other DNA sequences that code for the same CDR3. The chain carries TRBV28 and TRBJ1-5; weak D call: TRBD1 (5 bases). Germline assignment: CDR1 MDHEN and CDR2 SYDVKM. The V gene lost 3 bases and the J gene lost 2 bases, with 14 bases spanning the gap. This CDR3 spans 16 amino acids. The CDR3 region has the DNA TGTGCCAGCAGTTTGGGGCCCCGGGTCGGCAATCAGCCCCAGCATTTT. This translates into CASSLGPRVGNQPQHF. Full variable domain (missing parts from reference TRBV28 and TRBJ1-5): DVKVTQSSRYLVKRTGEKVFLECVQDMDHENMFWYRQDPGLGLRLIYFSYDVKMKEKGDIPEGYSVSREKKERFSLILESASTNQTSMYLCASSLGPRVGNQPQHFGDGTRLSIL.

This chain links TRBV11-1 with TRBJ2-1, with 12 nucleotides matching TRBD2. J was trimmed by 3 bases and V by 6 bases; bases with no gene match: 6. Germline V CDR1 and CDR2: SGHAT, FQDESV (reference sequence). The CDR3 is 16 residues long. CDR3 loop: CASRGLLAGGYNEQFF. In nucleotides, the CDR3 is TGTGCCAGCAGGGGACTACTAGCGGGAGGCTACAATGAGCAGTTCTTC. Full variable domain (missing parts from reference TRBV11-1 and TRBJ2-1): EAEVAQSPRYKITEKSQAVAFWCDPISGHATLYWYRQILGQGPELLVQFQDESVVDDSQLPKDRFSAERLKGVDSTLKIQPAELGDSAMYLCASRGLLAGGYNEQFFGPGTRLTVL.

The chain employs TRBV25-1 and TRBJ1-2, with TRBD1 identical over 7 bases. Germline V CDR1 and CDR2: MGHDK, SYGVNS. Germline trimming cut 2 bases from V and 8 bases from J; bases unmatched to any gene: 5. The CDR3 loop spans 13 amino acids. The chain's CDR3 is CASSEGQGGGYTF. The CDR3 DNA follows: TGTGCCAGCAGTGAAGGTCAGGGGGGCGGCTACACCTTC.

The chain recombines TRBV6-1 with TRBJ2-7; 8 bases are shared with TRBD1. With V trimmed by 5 bases and J by 7 bases, 10 bases remained unmatched. The germline CDR1 and CDR2 sequences are MNHNS and SASEGT. The CDR3 consists of 14 residues. CDR3 in DNA: TGTGCCAGCAGTCCCCGGACAGGGTACGAGGAGCAGTACTTC. Its translation: CASSPRTGYEEQYF.

The rearrangement joins TRBV7-9 to TRBJ1-4, with TRBD1 identical over 9 bases. Germline CDR1 reads SEHNR; CDR2 reads FQNEAQ (reference sequence). Trimming at V came to 5 bases and at J to 7 bases, leaving 5 bases not matched to a gene. The CDR3 totals 14 residues. Here the CDR3 DNA reads TGTGCCAGCAGCCGGGACAGGGACGGTGAAAAACTGTTTTTT. Protein: CASSRDRDGEKLFF.

J is TRBJ2-1 and V is TRBV9; 7 positions match TRBD2. Germline CDR1 and CDR2: SGDLS and YYNGEE. This CDR3 comprises 18 residues. The V and J ends lost 0 bases and 2 bases, in that order; junction bases with no gene match: 11. Here the CDR3 reads CASSVAGVAGSAYNEQFF. The DNA of the CDR3 is TGTGCCAGCAGCGTAGCTGGGGTAGCGGGTTCCGCCTACAATGAGCAGTTCTTC.

The chain joins TRBV27 to TRBJ1-5, with D possibly matching TRBD1 (5 bases). The V end was cut by 2 bases, the J end by 0 bases, with 14 bases between. The CDR3 runs to 17 residues. Germline V CDR1 and CDR2: MNHEY, SMNVEV (reference sequence). The CDR3 region has the DNA TGTGCCAGCAGTTTACGGGGGGTTAGGGATAGCAATCAGCCCCAGCATTTT. Residues: CASSLRGVRDSNQPQHF.

The CDR3 is CASSLGTGAYGELFF. The DNA of the CDR3 is TGTGCCAGCAGCCTCGGGACAGGGGCCTACGGGGAGCTGTTTTTT. The chain recombines TRBV6-6 with TRBJ2-2, with 10 positions matching TRBD1. This CDR3 region has 15 residues. With V trimmed by 6 bases and J by 7 bases, 8 bases remained unmatched. Germline values: CDR1 MNHNY, CDR2 SVGAGI (reference sequence).

To note about this clone: The sample contains more than one DNA sequence encoding this CDR3. The chain combines TRBV28 with TRBJ1-1, with D unclear. V was trimmed by 3 bases and J by 5 bases, leaving 10 bases between them. Germline lookup yields CDR1 MDHEN and CDR2 SYDVKM. This CDR3 spans 13 amino acids. The CDR3 coding sequence is TGTGCCAGCAGTTTTCCAGGTTCAACTGAAGCTTTCTTT. Protein sequence: CASSFPGSTEAFF.

The chain is built from TRBV19 and TRBJ2-1, with 9 bases identical to TRBD2. With V trimmed by 6 bases and J by 4 bases, 7 bases remained unmatched. The CDR3 consists of 15 residues. The germline CDR1 and CDR2 sequences are LNHDA and SQIVND (reference sequence). The CDR3 spells CASSRTSATYNEQFF. In DNA form, the CDR3 reads TGTGCCAGTAGCAGGACTAGCGCTACGTACAATGAGCAGTTCTTC. The whole variable domain, remainder taken from reference TRBV19 and TRBJ2-1, is DGGITQSPKYLFRKEGQNVTLSCEQNLNHDAMYWYRQDPGQGLRLIYYSQIVNDFQKGDIAEGYSVSREKKESFPLTVTSAQKNPTAFYLCASSRTSATYNEQFFGPGTRLTVL.

This chain joins TRBV19 and TRBJ1-1; D not certain. Germline V CDR1 and CDR2: LNHDA, SQIVND (reference sequence). This CDR3 region has 11 residues. The germline V and J ends were trimmed by 6 bases and 6 bases, with 8 bases remaining between them. The CDR3, as DNA: TGTGCCAGTAGCGGTACACCTGAAGCTTTCTTT. The encoded protein is CASSGTPEAFF.

This chain links TRBV6-5 with TRBJ1-2; possible D gene TRBD1, 5 bases. The germline CDR1 and CDR2 sequences are MNHEY and SVGAGI. This CDR3 is 13 amino acids long. With 7 bases removed from V and 8 bases from J, the gap between germline ends came to 17 bases. CDR3 sequence (DNA): TGTGCCAGCACCCCAGGGCGAAGGAACGGCTACACCTTC. It encodes CASTPGRRNGYTF.

V usage is TRBV2 and J usage is TRBJ2-2; D might be TRBD1 or TRBD2, each matching 5 bases. This CDR3 is 14 amino acids long. Between the trimmed V and J ends, which lost 6 bases and 6 bases, there was a span of 14 bases. The germline V gene encodes CDR1 SNHLY and CDR2 FYNNEI. CDR3 region: CASRWGSRSGELFF. The CDR3 DNA is TGTGCCAGCAGATGGGGGAGTAGGTCCGGGGAGCTGTTTTTT.

The chain recombines TRBV2 with TRBJ2-7, with 11 bases that match TRBD2. The CDR3 length is 15 residues. Germline-derived CDR1 and CDR2 are SNHLY and FYNNEI. The trim removed 5 bases at V and 0 bases at J, leaving 3 bases unmatched. CDR3 nucleotide sequence: TGTGCCAGCAGTTCGGGACTAGCGGCCTCCTACGAGCAGTACTTC. It is translated as CASSSGLAASYEQYF.